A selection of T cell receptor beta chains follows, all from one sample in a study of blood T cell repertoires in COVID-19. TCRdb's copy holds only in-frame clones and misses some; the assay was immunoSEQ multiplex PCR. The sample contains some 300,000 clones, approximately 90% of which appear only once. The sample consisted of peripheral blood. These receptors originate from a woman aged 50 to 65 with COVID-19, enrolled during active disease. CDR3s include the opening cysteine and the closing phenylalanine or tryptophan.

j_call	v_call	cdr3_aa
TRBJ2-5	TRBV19	CASSTLRDRAEETQYF
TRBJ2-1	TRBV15	CATSRSGLAGLYNEQFF
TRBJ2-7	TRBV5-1	CASSVMTGGPYEQYF
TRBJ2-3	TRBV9	CAGPQDRAEDTQYF
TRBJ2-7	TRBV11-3	CASSLDSGDFSYEQYF
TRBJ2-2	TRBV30	CAWSVGVTGELFF
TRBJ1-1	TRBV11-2	CASSLAGQVNTEAFF
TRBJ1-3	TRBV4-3	CASSQDSLRSGNTIYF
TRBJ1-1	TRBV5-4	CASSLGTQGAEAFF
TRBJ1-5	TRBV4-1	CASSSTGIGNQPQHF
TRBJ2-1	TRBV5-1	CASSLELGSYNEQFF
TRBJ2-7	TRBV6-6	CASSPHPPSYEQYF
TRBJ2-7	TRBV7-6	CASSHPGTGYYEQYF
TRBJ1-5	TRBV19	CASSNTRLGEQPQHF
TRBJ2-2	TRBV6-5	CASQRVSGTGGELFF
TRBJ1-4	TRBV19	CASTLGQFPNEKLFF
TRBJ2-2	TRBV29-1	CSVVGRGNTGELFF
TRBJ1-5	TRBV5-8	CASSPGIHSNQPQHF
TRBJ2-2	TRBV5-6	CASSSDRGLGTGELFF
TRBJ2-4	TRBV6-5	CASSFIPQGAENIQYF
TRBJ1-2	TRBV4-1	CASSQVGTSLFTF
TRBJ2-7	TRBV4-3	CASSQGILAGSYEQYF
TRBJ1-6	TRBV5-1	CASSLAESSYNSPLHF
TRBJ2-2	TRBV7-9	CASSSLGDTANTGELFF
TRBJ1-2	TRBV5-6	CASTLGREDGYTF
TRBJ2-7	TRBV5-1	CASSLRAGGPYEQYF